The 20 T cell receptor beta chains below were found in one sample sequenced in a study of blood T cell repertoires in COVID-19. Measured with immunoSEQ multiplex PCR; TCRdb has only the in-frame clones, and not every one. The profile shows about 180,000 clones, roughly 81% of them singletons. Sequenced: peripheral blood. These receptors were taken from a woman of 80 years or more with COVID-19, enrolled during active disease.

The chain couples TRBV2 to TRBJ2-7, with 8 bases lining up with TRBD1. Germline V lookup: CDR1 SNHLY, CDR2 FYNNEI. V gave up 6 bases and J gave up 6 bases; unmatched junction bases: 10. This CDR3 contains 14 residues. The CDR3 here is CASRSRQGFVEQYF. For the CDR3, the DNA is TGTGCCAGCAGATCGAGACAGGGGTTTGTCGAGCAGTACTTC.

This chain links TRBV29-1 with TRBJ2-1; D is unresolved. Germline CDR1 reads SQVTM; CDR2 reads ANQGSEA. Trimming shortened V by 4 bases and J by 0 bases, and 13 bases separated the two germline ends. The CDR3 contains 15 residues. The CDR3 loop reads CSVVGDKSSYNEQFF. The CDR3 DNA follows: TGCAGCGTTGTGGGCGACAAGAGCTCCTACAATGAGCAGTTCTTC.

The rearrangement uses TRBV27 and TRBJ1-6; D might be TRBD1 (6 bases). The V end lost 6 bases, the J end lost 7 bases, and 16 bases lay between the germline ends. Germline-derived CDR1 and CDR2 are MNHEY and SMNVEV (reference sequence). This CDR3 contains 15 residues. CDR3 sequence reads: CASSSPGGANSPLHF. For the CDR3, the DNA is TGTGCCAGCAGCTCTCCGGGGGGGGCCAATTCACCCCTCCACTTT.

This clone has only one observation. The chain has TRBV9 and TRBJ2-1; 12 bases fit TRBD2. Per germline, CDR1 SGDLS and CDR2 YYNGEE. The CDR3 has 16 amino acids. V lost 0 bases and J lost 12; bases outside the gene matches: 10. CDR3 DNA sequence: TGTGCCAGCAGCGTAGTGCTAGCGGGGGGGTTATTTGGGCAGTTCTTC. It is translated as CASSVVLAGGLFGQFF.

The chain is built from TRBV5-1 and TRBJ1-2, with 9 bases aligning to TRBD1. The CDR3 totals 14 residues. After removal of 1 base from V and 6 bases from J, the junction contained 4 bases not matched to a gene. The germline CDR1 and CDR2 sequences are SGHRS and YFSETQ. The CDR3 nucleotides read TGCGCCAGCAGCTTGACAGGGGGCCTAGATGGCTACACCTTC. Amino acids: CASSLTGGLDGYTF.

DNA of the CDR3: TGCAGCGTTGCAGGCAGCGGCCCAGGACGGTCTAATGAAAAACTGTTTTTT. As protein: CSVAGSGPGRSNEKLFF. The rearrangement uses TRBV29-1 and TRBJ1-4; no firm D call. CDR1 SQVTM and CDR2 ANQGSEA come from the germline V gene. V was clipped by 4 bases and J by 3 bases, with 21 bases between them. The length of the CDR3 is 17 residues.

This chain connects TRBV7-9 to TRBJ1-1, with D possibly matching TRBD1 (5 bases). Trimming stripped 2 bases from V and 1 base from J, with 17 bases between. The CDR3 extends over 17 amino acids. Per germline, CDR1 SEHNR and CDR2 FQNEAQ (reference sequence). In DNA form, the CDR3 reads TGTGCCAGCAGCTTAATTGGCGGGGGAACGGGGAACACTGAAGCTTTCTTT. Its protein product is CASSLIGGGTGNTEAFF.

CDR3 sequence (DNA): TGTGCCAGCAGCTTAGTAGGGGGTGACGAGCAGTACTTC. It codes for CASSLVGGDEQYF. This rearrangement joins TRBV7-2 to TRBJ2-7; D may be TRBD1 (6 bases). V was shortened by 1 base and J by 5 bases, with 9 bases between the two germline ends. The CDR3 sequence is 13 residues long. Germline V gives CDR1 SGHTA, CDR2 FQGNSA.

The chain joins TRBV23-1 to TRBJ2-2; possible D gene TRBD2, 6 bases. TRBV23-1 is recorded as an ORF, its role being uncertain. V lost 1 base to trimming and J lost 5 bases, with 20 bases between them. The CDR3 runs 18 residues. CDR3 amino acids: CASSQWRGPFLWTGELFF. The CDR3 bases are TGCGCCAGCAGTCAATGGAGGGGCCCATTTTTGTGGACCGGGGAGCTGTTTTTT.

The chain carries TRBV10-3 and TRBJ1-1; D remains ambiguous. CDR3 length: 11 residues. Looked up from germline, CDR1 is ENHRY and CDR2 is SYGVKD. V lost 0 bases and J 8 bases, leaving 4 bases between the germline ends. CDR3 bases: TGTGCCATCAGTGAGTCCAGGGAAGCTTTCTTT. Its translation is CAISESREAFF.

There are a few counts of this clone. As DNA, the CDR3 is TGTGCCACCAGCGGGGACAGCGATACGCAGTATTTT. Translation gives CATSGDSDTQYF. This rearrangement joins TRBV24-1 to TRBJ2-3; 7 bases match TRBD1. The CDR3 contains 12 residues. Germline V gene sequence: CDR1 KGHDR, CDR2 SFDVKD. V dropped 7 bases and J dropped 6; count of bases not matched to a gene: 3.

The chain combines TRBV27 with TRBJ1-1, with D maybe TRBD1 (6 bases). The CDR3 has 14 residues. Trimming removed 6 bases at V and 2 bases at J, with 13 bases between. CDR1 MNHEY and CDR2 SMNVEV come from the germline V gene (reference sequence). The CDR3 loop is CASSEGQYNTEAFF. The CDR3 nucleotides read TGTGCCAGCAGCGAAGGACAGTACAACACTGAAGCTTTCTTT.

The chain has TRBV3-1 (or the pseudogene TRBV3-2) and TRBJ2-1; D may be TRBD1 (6 bases). The CDR3 has 15 amino acids. V gave up 2 bases and J gave up 0 bases, with 8 bases separating them. The germline V gene has CDR1 LGHDT and CDR2 YNNKEL (reference sequence). In DNA form, the CDR3 reads TGTGCCAGCAGCCAACAGGGGAGCTCCTACAATGAGCAGTTCTTC. Residues: CASSQQGSSYNEQFF.

The chain combines TRBV9 with TRBJ2-2; D gene ambiguous. Germline V gene sequence: CDR1 SGDLS, CDR2 YYNGEE. The V and J ends lost 0 bases and 3 bases respectively, with 9 bases between them. The CDR3 runs 15 residues. The DNA for the CDR3 is TGTGCCAGCAGCGTAGCCCCTTCGGACACCGGGGAGCTGTTTTTT. Amino acid sequence: CASSVAPSDTGELFF. Drawing the rest from reference TRBV9 and TRBJ2-2, the complete variable domain is DSGVTQTPKHLITATGQRVTLRCSPRSGDLSVYWYQQSLDQGLQFLIQYYNGEERAKGNILERFSAQQFPDLHSELNLSSLELGDSALYFCASSVAPSDTGELFFGEGSRLTVL.

This clone has more than one count but fewer than ten. The V gene is TRBV19, the J gene TRBJ1-5; 7 nucleotides agree with TRBD1. This CDR3 has 16 residues. Germline trimming cut 5 bases from V and 6 bases from J; bases unmatched to any gene: 13. Germline assignment: CDR1 LNHDA and CDR2 SQIVND (reference sequence). CDR3 sequence (DNA): TGTGCCAGTAGTGTCACACAGGGGTTTGGGGGTCAGCCCCAGCATTTT. Its translation: CASSVTQGFGGQPQHF.

V usage is TRBV25-1 and J usage is TRBJ2-2; TRBD1 is a possible D gene (5 bases). V was clipped by 11 bases and J by 1 base, with 11 bases between them. In germline, CDR1 is MGHDK, CDR2 SYGVNS. The CDR3 length is 13 residues. CDR3 loop: CAAREGNTGELFF. In DNA, the CDR3 is TGTGCCGCCAGGGAAGGGAACACCGGGGAGCTGTTTTTT.

This clone was detected once. The chain links TRBV27 to TRBJ2-7; 7 bases fit TRBD2. CDR3 size: 14 residues. CDR1 and CDR2 (germline): MNHEY, SMNVEV (reference sequence). V was clipped by 3 bases and J by 4 bases; unmatched bases: 6. CDR3 amino acids: CASSFRGDTYEQYF. CDR3 DNA sequence: TGTGCCAGCAGTTTCCGGGGGGATACGTACGAGCAGTACTTC.

V and J are TRBV3-1 (or the pseudogene TRBV3-2) and TRBJ1-3, with 7 bases matching TRBD1. With 5 bases clipped from V and 1 base from J, the junction kept 5 bases outside the gene matches. The CDR3 runs to 15 residues. Germline-derived CDR1 and CDR2 are LGHDT and YNNKEL (reference sequence). The DNA of the CDR3 is TGTGCCAGCAGCACAGGGGTGCGGTCTGGAAACACCATATATTTT. It translates to CASSTGVRSGNTIYF.

The rearrangement links TRBV5-1 to TRBJ2-3; 11 bases map to TRBD2. V was clipped by 0 bases and J by 7 bases; unmatched bases: 7. This CDR3 region has 16 residues. Germline-derived CDR1 and CDR2 are SGHRS and YFSETQ. CDR3: CASSLVSGRAVNTQYF. In DNA, the CDR3 is TGCGCCAGCAGCTTGGTTAGCGGGAGGGCCGTAAATACGCAGTATTTT.

J is TRBJ2-1 and V is TRBV20-1; 9 bases are a match to TRBD2. This CDR3 has 15 residues. The junction had 4 bases not matched to a gene; V was cut back by 3 bases and J by 1 base. Germline CDR1 is DFQATT and CDR2 is SNEGSKA (reference sequence). For the CDR3, the DNA is TGCAGTGCTAGTTGGGCGGGAGGGTCCTACAATGAGCAGTTCTTC. It encodes CSASWAGGSYNEQFF.